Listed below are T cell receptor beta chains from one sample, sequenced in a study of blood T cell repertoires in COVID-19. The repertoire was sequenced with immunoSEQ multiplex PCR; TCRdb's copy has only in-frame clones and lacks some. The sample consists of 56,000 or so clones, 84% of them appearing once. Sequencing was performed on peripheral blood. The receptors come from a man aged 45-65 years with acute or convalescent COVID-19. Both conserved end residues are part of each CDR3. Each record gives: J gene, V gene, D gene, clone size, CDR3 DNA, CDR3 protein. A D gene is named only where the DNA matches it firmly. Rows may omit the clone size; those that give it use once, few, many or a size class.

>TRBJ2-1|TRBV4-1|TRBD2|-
TGCGCCAGCAGCCCGCGACTAGCGGCATTATACAATGAGCAGTTCTTC
CASSPRLAALYNEQFF
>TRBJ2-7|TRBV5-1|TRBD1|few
TGCGCCAGCAGCTTCGCAGGGGGCGATTACGAGCAGTACTTC
CASSFAGGDYEQYF
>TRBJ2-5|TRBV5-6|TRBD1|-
TGTGCCAGCAGCTTGGCTGGGACAGAAGAGACCCAGTACTTC
CASSLAGTEETQYF
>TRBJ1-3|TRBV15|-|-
TGTGCCACCAGCAGAGATAGGTCAGGGCTATCCTCTGGAAACACCATATATTTT
CATSRDRSGLSSGNTIYF
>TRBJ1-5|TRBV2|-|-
TGTGCCAGCAGTGAAGCGTCGGGTTATCAGCCCCAGCATTTT
CASSEASGYQPQHF
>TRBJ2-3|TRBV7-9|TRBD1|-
TGTGCCAGCAGCTTAACAGGGGAGACAGATACGCAGTATTTT
CASSLTGETDTQYF
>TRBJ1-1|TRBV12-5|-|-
TGTGCTAGTGGTTTGGGACGGACAGAAGCTTTCTTT
CASGLGRTEAFF
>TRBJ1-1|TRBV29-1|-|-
TGCAGCGTTGAGGCAGGGGTAAGAAACACTGAAGCTTTCTTT
CSVEAGVRNTEAFF
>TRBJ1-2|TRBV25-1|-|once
TGTGCCAGCAGTGTAACAGGAAACTATGGCTACACCTTC
CASSVTGNYGYTF
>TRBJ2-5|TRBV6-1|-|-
TGTGCCAGCAGTGAAGGTGTGGTCGCGGAGACCCAGTACTTC
CASSEGVVAETQYF
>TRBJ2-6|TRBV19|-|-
TGTGCCAGTAGTCCACAGGGTTCCTTTGGGGCCAACGTCCTGACTTTC
CASSPQGSFGANVLTF
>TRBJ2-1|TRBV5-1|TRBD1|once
TGCGCCAGCAGCTCAAGCAGCCCCGGACAGGTAGACAATGAGCAGTTCTTC
CASSSSSPGQVDNEQFF
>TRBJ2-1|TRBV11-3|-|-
TGTGCCAGCAGCTTAAGTATTGGACTACACTCCTACAATGAGCAGTTCTTC
CASSLSIGLHSYNEQFF
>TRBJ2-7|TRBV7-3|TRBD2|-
TGTGCCAGCAGCTTAACTAGCGGGGGCACCTACGAGCAGTACTTC
CASSLTSGGTYEQYF
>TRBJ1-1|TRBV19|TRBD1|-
TGTGCCAGTAGTATTTGGCAGGGGGGCCGGGGCACTGAAGCTTTCTTT
CASSIWQGGRGTEAFF
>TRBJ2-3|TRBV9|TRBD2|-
TGTGCCAGCAGCGTAGCGGGAGGGGGCACAGATACGCAGTATTTT
CASSVAGGGTDTQYF
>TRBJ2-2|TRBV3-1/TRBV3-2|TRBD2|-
TGTGCCAGCAGCCCCTTTGGACTAGCGGGGTACACCGGGGAGCTGTTTTTT
CASSPFGLAGYTGELFF
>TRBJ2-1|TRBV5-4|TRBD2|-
TGTGCCAGCAGCGCGATCGGCGGGGGCAATGAGCAGTTCTTC
CASSAIGGGNEQFF
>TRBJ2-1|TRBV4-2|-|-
TGTGCCAGCAGCCAAGTGGGGGGGGCTCTGAATGAGCAGTTCTTC
CASSQVGGALNEQFF
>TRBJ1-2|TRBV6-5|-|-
TGTGCCAGCAGTCCAAACTATGGCTACACCTTC
CASSPNYGYTF
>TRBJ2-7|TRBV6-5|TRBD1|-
TGTGCCAGCCGGGACAGAAGTCTTTCCTACGAGCAGTACTTC
CASRDRSLSYEQYF
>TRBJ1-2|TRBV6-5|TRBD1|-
TGTGCCAGCAGTTATGGGCCGACAGGGGAAAGCTATGGCTACACCTTC
CASSYGPTGESYGYTF
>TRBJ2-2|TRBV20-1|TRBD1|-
TGCAGTGCTAGTAGTCAGGGGGCGGACACCGGGGAGCTGTTTTTT
CSASSQGADTGELFF
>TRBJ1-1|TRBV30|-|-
TGTGCCTGGGATAGGGGGAGGGCTGAAGCTTTCTTT
CAWDRGRAEAFF
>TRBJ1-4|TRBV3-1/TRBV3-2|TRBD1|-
TGTGCCAGCAGCCTCAGGACAGGGCATGAAAAACTGTTTTTT
CASSLRTGHEKLFF
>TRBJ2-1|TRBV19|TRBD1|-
TGTGCCAGTAGTTCCTTTGGACAGGGATACAATGAGCAGTTCTTC
CASSSFGQGYNEQFF
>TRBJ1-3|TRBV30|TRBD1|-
TGTGCCTGGGGGACCGGGACAGGAGTTGGAAACACCATATATTTT
CAWGTGTGVGNTIYF
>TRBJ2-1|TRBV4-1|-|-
TGCGCCAGCAGCCAAGTAAGCAGACAACTCTACAATGAGCAGTTCTTC
CASSQVSRQLYNEQFF
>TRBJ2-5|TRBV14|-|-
TGTGCCAGCAGCCATCGAACAGGGTTTTTCGAGACCCAGTACTTC
CASSHRTGFFETQYF
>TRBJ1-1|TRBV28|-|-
TGTGCCAGCAGTTTATGGTCCCCTCCTGGCGAGGGAGCTTTCTTT
CASSLWSPPGEGAFF
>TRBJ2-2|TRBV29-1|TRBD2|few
TGCAGCGTTGCCCCGGGAGGGCCCAACGGGGAGCTGTTTTTT
CSVAPGGPNGELFF
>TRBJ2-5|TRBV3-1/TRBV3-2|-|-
TGTGCCAGCAGCCAAGAACCAACTAGTGGAGAGACCCAGTACTTC
CASSQEPTSGETQYF
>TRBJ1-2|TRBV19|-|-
TGTGCCAGTAGTATTAACGGGGAGTATGGCTACACCTTC
CASSINGEYGYTF
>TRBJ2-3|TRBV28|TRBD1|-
TGTGCCAGCGGGGGACAGGGGGCCTTGGCAGATACGCAGTATTTT
CASGGQGALADTQYF
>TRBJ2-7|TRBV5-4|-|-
TGTGCCAGCAGCAAGGACAACAACCCCTACGAGCAGTACTTC
CASSKDNNPYEQYF
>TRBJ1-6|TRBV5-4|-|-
TGTGCCAGCAACACTCTAGACAGTGATTCACCCCTCCACTTT
CASNTLDSDSPLHF
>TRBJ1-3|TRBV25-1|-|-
TGTGCCAGCAGTGAAAACCCAGGAACTGGAAACACCATATATTTT
CASSENPGTGNTIYF
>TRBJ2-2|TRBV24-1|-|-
TGTGCCACCAGTGATCCCACGGAGTTCACCGGGGAGCTGTTTTTT
CATSDPTEFTGELFF
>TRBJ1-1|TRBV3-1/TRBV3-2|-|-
TGTGCCAGCAGCAGGGACATGAACACTGAAGCTTTCTTT
CASSRDMNTEAFF
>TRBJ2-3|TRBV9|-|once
TGTGCCAGCAGCGTCGGGACTAGCACAGATACGCAGTATTTT
CASSVGTSTDTQYF
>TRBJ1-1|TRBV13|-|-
TGTGCCAGCAGCTTAGGCCTCGGGATTGGGAACACTGAAGCTTTCTTT
CASSLGLGIGNTEAFF
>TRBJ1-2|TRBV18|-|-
TGTGCCAGCTCACCGGCACCGACTAACTATGGCTACACCTTC
CASSPAPTNYGYTF
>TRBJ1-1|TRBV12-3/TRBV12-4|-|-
TGTGCCAGCAGTTTTTGGGGGCTTGAAGCTTTCTTT
CASSFWGLEAFF
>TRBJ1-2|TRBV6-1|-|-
TGTGCCAGCAGTGAAGGGGCGGGAGCTAACTATGGCTACACCTTC
CASSEGAGANYGYTF